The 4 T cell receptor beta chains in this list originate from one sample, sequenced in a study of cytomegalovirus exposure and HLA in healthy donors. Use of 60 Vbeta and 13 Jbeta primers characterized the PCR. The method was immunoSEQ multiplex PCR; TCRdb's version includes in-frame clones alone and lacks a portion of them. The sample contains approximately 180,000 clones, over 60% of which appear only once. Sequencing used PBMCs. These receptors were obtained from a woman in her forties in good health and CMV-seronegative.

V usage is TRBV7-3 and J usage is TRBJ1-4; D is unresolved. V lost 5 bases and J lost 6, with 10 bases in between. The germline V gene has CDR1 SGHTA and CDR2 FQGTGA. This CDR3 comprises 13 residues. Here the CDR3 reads CASSRTKDEKLFF. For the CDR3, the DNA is TGTGCCAGCAGCCGTACAAAAGATGAAAAACTGTTTTTT.

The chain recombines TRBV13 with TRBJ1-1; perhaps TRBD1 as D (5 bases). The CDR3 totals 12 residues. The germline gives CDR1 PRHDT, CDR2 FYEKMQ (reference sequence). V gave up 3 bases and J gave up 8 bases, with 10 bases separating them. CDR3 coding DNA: TGTGCCAGCAGCTTCACAGGAGACGAAGCTTTCTTT. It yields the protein CASSFTGDEAFF. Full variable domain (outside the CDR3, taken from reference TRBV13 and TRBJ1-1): AAGVIQSPRHLIKEKRETATLKCYPIPRHDTVYWYQQGPGQDPQFLISFYEKMQSDKGSIPDRFSAQQFSDYHSELNMSSLELGDSALYFCASSFTGDEAFFGQGTRLTVV.

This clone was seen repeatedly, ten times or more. CDR3 in DNA: TGCGCCAGTGGGACTAGCGGGGCTGTCACAGATACGCAGTATTTT. Translating it yields CASGTSGAVTDTQYF. The gene calls are TRBV4-3 and TRBJ2-3; TRBD2 agrees at 13 bases. CDR1 and CDR2 from the germline V gene are LGHNA and YSLEER. The CDR3 sequence is 15 residues long. The junction had 5 bases not matched to a gene; V was cut back by 9 bases and J by 2 bases.

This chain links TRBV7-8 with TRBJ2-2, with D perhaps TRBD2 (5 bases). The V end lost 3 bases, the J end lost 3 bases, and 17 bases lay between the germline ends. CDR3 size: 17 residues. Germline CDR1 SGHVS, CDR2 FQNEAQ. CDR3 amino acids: CASSLMLTGRYTGELFF. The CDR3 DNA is TGTGCCAGCAGCTTGATGTTAACGGGAAGGTACACCGGGGAGCTGTTTTTT. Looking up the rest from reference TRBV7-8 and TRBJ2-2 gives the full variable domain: GAGVSQSPRYKVAKRGQDVALRCDPISGHVSLFWYQQALGQGPEFLTYFQNEAQLDKSGLPSDRFFAERPEGSVSTLKIQRTQQEDSAVYLCASSLMLTGRYTGELFFGEGSRLTVL.